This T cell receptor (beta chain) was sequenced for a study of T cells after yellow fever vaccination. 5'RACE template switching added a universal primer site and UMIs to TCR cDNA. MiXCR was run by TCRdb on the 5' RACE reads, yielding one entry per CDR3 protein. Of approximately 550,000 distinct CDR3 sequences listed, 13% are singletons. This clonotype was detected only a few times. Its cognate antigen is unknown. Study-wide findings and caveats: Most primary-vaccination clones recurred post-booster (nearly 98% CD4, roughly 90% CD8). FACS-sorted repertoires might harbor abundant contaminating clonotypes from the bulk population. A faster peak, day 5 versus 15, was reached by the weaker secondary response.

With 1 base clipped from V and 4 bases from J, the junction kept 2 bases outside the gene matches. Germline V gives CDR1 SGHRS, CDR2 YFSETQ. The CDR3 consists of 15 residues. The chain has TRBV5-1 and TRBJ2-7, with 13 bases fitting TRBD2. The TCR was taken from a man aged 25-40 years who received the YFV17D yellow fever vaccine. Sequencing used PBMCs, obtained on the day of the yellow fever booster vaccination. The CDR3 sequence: CASSLQLAGGYEQYF. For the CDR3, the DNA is TGCGCCAGCAGCTTGCAACTAGCGGGAGGGTACGAGCAGTACTTC.